The 13 T cell receptor beta chains in this list originate from one sample, sequenced in a study of shared clonotypes between healthy human individuals. Data came from immunoSEQ multiplex PCR; TCRdb stores just in-frame clones and leaves some out. The data show about 1,800,000 clones, about 95% seen once. Only CD45RO-negative cells positively selected for CCR7 counted as naive CD8 cells, so terminally differentiated effector memory CD45RA+ cells were excluded. Sequenced material: naive CD8+ T cells sorted from blood. These receptors came from a man in his late teens or twenties in good health.

V usage is TRBV19 and J usage is TRBJ1-2; weak D call: TRBD1 (5 bases). Trimming took off 5 bases at V and 2 bases at J, with 18 bases between the two ends. CDR3 size: 16 residues. CDR1 is LNHDA and CDR2 is SQIVND in the germline V gene (reference sequence). The CDR3 DNA follows: TGTGCCAGTAGTCTTAGGACGGAGGGGTCCAACTATGGCTACACCTTC. This gives the protein CASSLRTEGSNYGYTF.

The chain carries TRBV2 and TRBJ2-7; D tentatively fits TRBD1 or TRBD2 (5 bases each). The CDR3 extends over 13 amino acids. The germline V gene has CDR1 SNHLY and CDR2 FYNNEI. The germline V and J ends were trimmed by 5 bases and 3 bases, with 11 bases remaining between them. The CDR3 region has the DNA TGTGCCAGCAGTTTCGGGGCCCGCTACGAGCAGTACTTC. Amino acids: CASSFGARYEQYF.

The chain recombines TRBV5-4 with TRBJ2-3, with 10 positions matching TRBD2. With 0 bases clipped from V and 6 bases from J, the junction kept 10 bases outside the gene matches. The CDR3 contains 17 residues. Germline CDR1 SGHNT, CDR2 YYREEE (reference sequence). The chain's CDR3 is CASSLGLAGAYGDTQYF. The CDR3 DNA is TGTGCCAGCAGCTTGGGGCTAGCGGGGGCCTACGGGGATACGCAGTATTTT.

In the case of this clone: The sample carries other DNA sequences with the same CDR3. The chain has TRBV27 and TRBJ1-1, with 8 nucleotides matching TRBD1. The V gene end was trimmed by 4 bases and the J gene end by 5 bases; junction bases not matched to a gene: 6. Germline-derived CDR1 and CDR2 are MNHEY and SMNVEV (reference sequence). The CDR3 loop spans 14 amino acids. Here the CDR3 reads CASSSTTGVTEAFF. The CDR3 nucleotides are TGTGCCAGCAGTTCTACGACAGGGGTGACTGAAGCTTTCTTT.

This rearrangement joins TRBV2 to TRBJ1-2; TRBD1 is a possible D gene (5 bases). The CDR3 covers 16 residues. V was cut by 1 base and J by 5 bases, with 17 bases left in between. CDR1 and CDR2 from the germline V gene are SNHLY and FYNNEI. CDR3 loop: CASSEEGWTIRYGYTF. The CDR3, as DNA: TGTGCCAGCAGTGAAGAAGGGTGGACAATCCGGTATGGCTACACCTTC.

The rearrangement links TRBV30 to TRBJ2-7; D unclear. The ends were cut back, 2 bases at V and 5 bases at J, with 10 bases in the middle. CDR1 is GTSNPN, CDR2 SVGIG, per germline (reference sequence). The CDR3 has 12 amino acids. CDR3 nucleotide sequence: TGTGCCTGGAGTTCCCTTAAGCACGAGCAGTACTTC. Its protein product is CAWSSLKHEQYF.

The CDR3 loop is CASSEDWGLAGGETQYF. CDR3 in DNA: TGTGCCAGCAGCGAAGATTGGGGACTAGCGGGAGGTGAGACCCAGTACTTC. The chain employs TRBV25-1 and TRBJ2-5, with 15 bases lining up with TRBD2. Trimming cost V 6 bases and J 5 bases; bases outside gene matches: 10. The germline V gene has CDR1 MGHDK and CDR2 SYGVNS. CDR3 length: 17 amino acids. Complete variable domain (other parts from reference TRBV25-1 and TRBJ2-5): EADIYQTPRYLVIGTGKKITLECSQTMGHDKMYWYQQDPGMELHLIHYSYGVNSTEKGDLSSESTVSRIRTEHFPLTLESARPSHTSQYLCASSEDWGLAGGETQYFGPGTRLLVL.

J is TRBJ2-1 and V is TRBV6-1; D gene uncertain. With 2 bases removed from V and 0 bases from J, the gap between germline ends came to 14 bases. The germline V gene has CDR1 MNHNS and CDR2 SASEGT. The CDR3 covers 17 residues. CDR3 sequence: CASSENEWLSSYNEQFF. The CDR3 region has the DNA TGTGCCAGCAGTGAAAACGAATGGCTAAGCTCCTACAATGAGCAGTTCTTC.

This chain uses TRBV5-4 with TRBJ2-2, with TRBD1 identical over 8 bases. Germline lookup yields CDR1 SGHNT and CDR2 YYREEE (reference sequence). CDR3 length: 14 amino acids. Unmatched junction bases numbered 4, after V lost 4 bases and J lost 5 bases. The CDR3 DNA follows: TGTGCCAGCAGCCCCTGGACAGGGACCGGGGAGCTGTTTTTT. Encoded protein: CASSPWTGTGELFF.

CDR3 amino acids: CASSLAGSLGYGYTF. As DNA, the CDR3 is TGCGCCAGCAGCTTGGCCGGGTCCCTTGGTTATGGCTACACCTTC. The chain employs TRBV5-1 and TRBJ1-2; D call uncertain. Trimming took off 0 bases at V and 5 bases at J, with 14 bases between the two ends. This CDR3 comprises 15 residues. Germline lookup yields CDR1 SGHRS and CDR2 YFSETQ.

The V gene is TRBV10-3, the J gene TRBJ1-2, with a possible D match to TRBD1 (5 bases). Trimming removed 2 bases from V and 3 bases from J, with 16 bases in between. The germline CDR1 and CDR2 sequences are ENHRY and SYGVKD. The CDR3 has 16 residues. The CDR3 is CAISEPQGPLDYGYTF. The CDR3 DNA reads TGTGCCATCAGTGAGCCGCAGGGCCCCTTGGACTATGGCTACACCTTC.

The chain carries TRBV11-2 and TRBJ2-3; maybe TRBD2 (6 bases). The CDR3 contains 16 residues. Trimming stripped 0 bases from V and 2 bases from J, with 12 bases between. Per the germline V gene, CDR1 is SGHAT and CDR2 is FQNNGV. CDR3 amino acids: CASSLDPGLLTDTQYF. DNA of the CDR3: TGTGCCAGCAGCTTAGATCCGGGACTGCTCACAGATACGCAGTATTTT.

The V and J genes are TRBV2 and TRBJ2-3, with D possibly matching TRBD2 (5 bases). Trimming shortened V by 6 bases and J by 2 bases, and 18 bases separated the two germline ends. CDR1 SNHLY and CDR2 FYNNEI come from the germline V gene. This CDR3 comprises 16 residues. CDR3 loop: CASRTEAVPATDTQYF. The CDR3 DNA is TGTGCCAGCAGGACGGAGGCGGTGCCTGCCACAGATACGCAGTATTTT.